The subject of this entry is one TCR beta chain. The antigen remains undetermined. The data are from a study of T cells after yellow fever vaccination. Study in general: Some fractions had low cell numbers, and these were prepared with SMART-Seq v4 Ultra Low Input.

TCR cDNA, made by 5'RACE template switching, carried an added universal primer site and UMIs. TCRdb passed the 5' RACE reads through MiXCR, listing each CDR3 protein once. The sample lists approximately 260,000 distinct CDR3 sequences, under 15% occurring once. V gave up 5 bases and J gave up 4 bases; unmatched junction bases: 14. The CDR3 extends over 17 amino acids. CDR1 SGHTA and CDR2 FQGNSA come from the germline V gene. Notes on the study in general: A large majority of primary-vaccination clones showed up again after the booster (under 98% CD4, around 90% CD8).

V gene TRBV7-2 combines with J gene TRBJ2-3, with 8 nucleotides matching TRBD1. This material consisted of CD4+ T cells sorted from PBMCs, taken 45 days after the yellow fever booster vaccination. This clonotype originated in a man aged 30 to 39 who received the YFV17D yellow fever vaccine. The CDR3 DNA sequence: TGTGCCAGCAGCCTGGACAGGGAGCATCAAACCCCAGATACGCAGTATTTT. It translates to CASSLDREHQTPDTQYF.